Listed below are T cell receptor beta chains from one sample, sequenced in a study of blood T cells in healthy people across ages. Each CDR3 protein is one row after TCRdb ran MiXCR on the 5' RACE reads. The sample holds about 1.5 million distinct CDR3 sequences, about 45% seen once. The sequencing input was blood. The receptor source for this set is a woman between 18 and 30 years old in good health. The CDR3 runs from the conserved cysteine through the conserved F or W. The order of the fields is V gene, J gene, D gene, clone size, CDR3 protein, CDR3 DNA. D genes are given only for firm matches. The listing skips clone size in some rows; elsewhere it reads once, few, many or a size class.

v_gene: TRBV18; j_gene: TRBJ1-1; d_gene: TRBD1; abundance: few; CDR3aa: CASSLGDRGLAFF; CDR3nt: TGTGCCAGCTCACTTGGGGACAGGGGTTTGGCTTTCTTT
v_gene: TRBV20-1; j_gene: TRBJ1-2; d_gene: NA; abundance: few; CDR3aa: CSARDRRDTNNYGYTF; CDR3nt: TGCAGTGCTAGAGATCGACGGGACACCAATAACTATGGCTACACCTTC
v_gene: TRBV6-2/TRBV6-3; j_gene: TRBJ2-7; d_gene: NA; abundance: NA; CDR3aa: CASSYRDNSYNEQYF; CDR3nt: TGTGCCAGCAGTTATCGGGACAACTCCTACAATGAGCAGTACTTC
v_gene: TRBV7-9; j_gene: TRBJ2-7; d_gene: NA; abundance: few; CDR3aa: CASSVDPLRDEQYF; CDR3nt: TGTGCCAGCAGCGTAGACCCCTTACGGGACGAGCAGTACTTC
v_gene: TRBV20-1; j_gene: TRBJ2-5; d_gene: TRBD2; abundance: NA; CDR3aa: CSAEGTSGVETQYF; CDR3nt: TGCAGTGCTGAAGGGACTAGCGGGGTCGAGACCCAGTACTTC
v_gene: TRBV7-9; j_gene: TRBJ1-2; d_gene: TRBD1; abundance: NA; CDR3aa: CASSDRDRGFYGYTF; CDR3nt: TGTGCCAGCAGCGACCGGGACAGGGGGTTCTATGGCTACACCTTC
v_gene: TRBV20-1; j_gene: TRBJ1-2; d_gene: NA; abundance: few; CDR3aa: CSARDPALEGGYTF; CDR3nt: TGCAGTGCTAGAGATCCAGCCCTGGAAGGTGGCTACACCTTC
v_gene: TRBV15; j_gene: TRBJ1-6; d_gene: NA; abundance: NA; CDR3aa: CATSRAKSNSPLHF; CDR3nt: TGTGCCACCAGCAGAGCTAAGAGTAATTCACCCCTCCACTTT
v_gene: TRBV7-9; j_gene: TRBJ2-5; d_gene: NA; abundance: NA; CDR3aa: CASSLAADGAFYEQNF; CDR3nt: TGTGCCAGCAGCTTAGCCGCGGACGGAGCCTTTTACGAGCAGAACTTC
v_gene: TRBV9; j_gene: TRBJ1-2; d_gene: NA; abundance: NA; CDR3aa: CASSQYRDIGYTF; CDR3nt: TGTGCCAGCAGCCAGTACCGGGACATTGGCTACACCTTC
v_gene: TRBV20-1; j_gene: TRBJ1-6; d_gene: TRBD1; abundance: few; CDR3aa: CSATPNSGGNSPLHF; CDR3nt: TGCAGTGCTACACCCAATTCAGGGGGGAATTCACCCCTCCACTTT
v_gene: TRBV7-8; j_gene: TRBJ1-2; d_gene: NA; abundance: few; CDR3aa: CASSLNSYHHGYTF; CDR3nt: TGTGCCAGCAGCTTAAATTCCTACCACCATGGCTACACCTTC
v_gene: TRBV6-2/TRBV6-3; j_gene: TRBJ2-1; d_gene: TRBD2; abundance: NA; CDR3aa: CVSSEGLEHNEQFF; CDR3nt: TGTGTCAGCAGTGAGGGACTAGAACACAATGAGCAGTTCTTC
v_gene: TRBV4-2; j_gene: TRBJ2-7; d_gene: NA; abundance: NA; CDR3aa: CASSQGGIGGVSYEQYF; CDR3nt: TGTGCCAGCAGCCAAGGGGGGATCGGCGGGGTCTCCTACGAGCAGTACTTC
v_gene: TRBV20-1; j_gene: TRBJ1-5; d_gene: TRBD1; abundance: NA; CDR3aa: CSALRGGHQPQHF; CDR3nt: TGCAGTGCTCTCAGGGGGGGCCATCAGCCCCAGCATTTT
v_gene: TRBV12-3/TRBV12-4; j_gene: TRBJ2-1; d_gene: TRBD2; abundance: few; CDR3aa: CASRQLAGGLNEQFF; CDR3nt: TGTGCCAGCAGGCAATTAGCGGGGGGCCTCAATGAGCAGTTCTTC
v_gene: TRBV20-1; j_gene: TRBJ2-7; d_gene: TRBD1; abundance: NA; CDR3aa: CSALRTGSMGYEQYF; CDR3nt: TGCAGTGCCCTTCGGACAGGTTCTATGGGCTACGAGCAGTACTTC
v_gene: TRBV20-1; j_gene: TRBJ2-1; d_gene: TRBD1; abundance: few; CDR3aa: CSAREGRGIYEQFF; CDR3nt: TGCAGTGCTAGAGAGGGCAGGGGGATTTATGAGCAGTTCTTC
v_gene: TRBV7-8; j_gene: TRBJ2-7; d_gene: NA; abundance: few; CDR3aa: CASSLRSEYEQYF; CDR3nt: TGTGCCAGCAGCTTAAGGTCCGAATACGAGCAGTACTTC
v_gene: TRBV20-1; j_gene: TRBJ2-1; d_gene: NA; abundance: NA; CDR3aa: CSARYWGSSYNEQFF; CDR3nt: TGCAGTGCTAGATACTGGGGTTCTTCCTACAATGAGCAGTTCTTC